These T cell receptor beta chains were read from a single sample in a study of graft-versus-host responses after intestinal transplantation. Method: immunoSEQ multiplex PCR; TCRdb's copy keeps in-frame clones and lacks some. The data contain about 83,000 clones, 85% to 90% of them singletons. These receptors are not linked to any known antigen. The input for sequencing was unstimulated CD4+ T cells sorted from spleen or lymph node cells, taken before intestinal transplant. All receptors come from a human donor who received an intestinal transplant. The CDR3 runs from the conserved cysteine through the conserved F or W. The order of the fields is V gene, D gene, J gene, clone size, CDR3 DNA, CDR3 protein. A D gene is named only where the DNA matches it firmly. Rows may omit the clone size; those that give it use once, few, many or a size class.

V gene: TRBV6-5
D gene: TRBD1
J gene: TRBJ1-5
clone size: .
CDR3 DNA: TGTGCCAGCAGTGGACAGGGGGCTTTGGATCAGCCCCAGCATTTT
CDR3 protein: CASSGQGALDQPQHF

V gene: TRBV2
D gene: .
J gene: TRBJ1-4
clone size: .
CDR3 DNA: TGTGCCAGCAGGGAGGGGGGGCGGACTAATGAAAAACTGTTTTTT
CDR3 protein: CASREGGRTNEKLFF

V gene: TRBV6-6
D gene: .
J gene: TRBJ2-2
clone size: once
CDR3 DNA: TGTGCCAGCACTCCCCGGAGGGACACCGGGGAGCTGTTTTTT
CDR3 protein: CASTPRRDTGELFF

V gene: TRBV4-2
D gene: TRBD2
J gene: TRBJ2-3
clone size: .
CDR3 DNA: TGTGCCAGCAGCCAAGGGAAGACTAGCGGGGGGGCGGGAGATACGCAGTATTTT
CDR3 protein: CASSQGKTSGGAGDTQYF

V gene: TRBV27
D gene: .
J gene: TRBJ1-1
clone size: .
CDR3 DNA: TGTGCCAGCAGTTTATTCTTAAGCGCTGAAGCTTTCTTT
CDR3 protein: CASSLFLSAEAFF

V gene: TRBV4-2
D gene: TRBD2
J gene: TRBJ2-6
clone size: once
CDR3 DNA: TGTGCCAGCAGCATAGCGGGGGACTCTGGGGCCAACGTCCTGACTTTC
CDR3 protein: CASSIAGDSGANVLTF

V gene: TRBV19
D gene: TRBD1
J gene: TRBJ1-5
clone size: .
CDR3 DNA: TGTGCCAGTAGTACCCGGGGACAGAGGAGCAATCAGCCCCAGCATTTT
CDR3 protein: CASSTRGQRSNQPQHF

V gene: TRBV2
D gene: .
J gene: TRBJ1-2
clone size: once
CDR3 DNA: TGTGCCAGCAGTGACCAGGGGCACTATGGCTACACCTTC
CDR3 protein: CASSDQGHYGYTF

V gene: TRBV7-2
D gene: TRBD2
J gene: TRBJ2-5
clone size: .
CDR3 DNA: TGTGCCAGCAGCTTAGGAGCTAGCGGGAGGGCAGGGGTTGAGACCCAGTACTTC
CDR3 protein: CASSLGASGRAGVETQYF

V gene: TRBV6-1
D gene: .
J gene: TRBJ1-4
clone size: few
CDR3 DNA: TGTGCCAGCAGTTACGGAGAGAAACTGTTTTTT
CDR3 protein: CASSYGEKLFF

V gene: TRBV10-2
D gene: .
J gene: TRBJ1-5
clone size: .
CDR3 DNA: TGCGCCAGCAGCGTCGGTAAGGGTAGAGGGCAGCCCCAGCATTTT
CDR3 protein: CASSVGKGRGQPQHF

V gene: TRBV4-1
D gene: .
J gene: TRBJ2-5
clone size: .
CDR3 DNA: TGCGCCAGCAGCCAAGAGTCGGGGGGCCTTCCAGAGACCCAGTACTTC
CDR3 protein: CASSQESGGLPETQYF

V gene: TRBV5-1
D gene: TRBD1
J gene: TRBJ2-5
clone size: .
CDR3 DNA: TGCGCCAGCAGCAAGACAGGGGAAGAGACCCAGTACTTC
CDR3 protein: CASSKTGEETQYF

V gene: TRBV25-1
D gene: TRBD1
J gene: TRBJ1-2
clone size: .
CDR3 DNA: TGTGCCAGCAGCGACGGGGGGGGACAGGGCTTACACTATGGCTACACCTTC
CDR3 protein: CASSDGGGQGLHYGYTF

V gene: TRBV7-9
D gene: .
J gene: TRBJ2-7
clone size: few
CDR3 DNA: TGTGCCAGCAGCTTAGATCGTCCAGGGGAAGCGCAGTACTTC
CDR3 protein: CASSLDRPGEAQYF

V gene: TRBV28
D gene: TRBD1
J gene: TRBJ2-7
clone size: .
CDR3 DNA: TGTGCCAGCAGTTTAGGGACAGGGGACAGGGCATACGAGCAGTACTTC
CDR3 protein: CASSLGTGDRAYEQYF

V gene: TRBV9
D gene: .
J gene: TRBJ2-3
clone size: .
CDR3 DNA: TGTGCCAGCAGCCACTCAGGGGAGAGGGCAGATACGCAGTATTTT
CDR3 protein: CASSHSGERADTQYF

V gene: TRBV27
D gene: TRBD1
J gene: TRBJ2-7
clone size: .
CDR3 DNA: TGTGCCAGCAGTTCCCCCGGACAGGGTGCCTACGAGCAGTACTTC
CDR3 protein: CASSSPGQGAYEQYF

V gene: TRBV10-3
D gene: .
J gene: TRBJ2-7
clone size: .
CDR3 DNA: TGTGCCATCAGTGAGTCGGGACTCTGGGAGCAGTACTTC
CDR3 protein: CAISESGLWEQYF

V gene: TRBV7-8
D gene: TRBD1
J gene: TRBJ1-2
clone size: .
CDR3 DNA: TGTGCCAGCAGCCACAGCCAGGGGGATCGCTACACCTTC
CDR3 protein: CASSHSQGDRYTF

V gene: TRBV2
D gene: TRBD2
J gene: TRBJ2-1
clone size: .
CDR3 DNA: TGTGCCAGCAGGGGGGGACTAGCTCGCTACAATGAGCAGTTCTTC
CDR3 protein: CASRGGLARYNEQFF

V gene: TRBV6-1
D gene: .
J gene: TRBJ1-6
clone size: .
CDR3 DNA: TGTGCCAGCAGTGAACTCCCATTCCGGGGGGGGAGCGGTTCACCCCTCCACTTT
CDR3 protein: CASSELPFRGGSGSPLHF

V gene: TRBV7-9
D gene: TRBD2
J gene: TRBJ2-1
clone size: .
CDR3 DNA: TGTGCCAGCAGCTCCATAGCGGGAGTAGGAAATGAGCAGTTCTTC
CDR3 protein: CASSSIAGVGNEQFF

V gene: TRBV7-9
D gene: .
J gene: TRBJ1-2
clone size: few
CDR3 DNA: TGTGCCAGCAGTACAGGAAACGGGGGCTACACCTTC
CDR3 protein: CASSTGNGGYTF

V gene: TRBV18
D gene: .
J gene: TRBJ1-1
clone size: few
CDR3 DNA: TGTGCCAGCTCACCTGTCGGAGACACTGAAGCTTTCTTT
CDR3 protein: CASSPVGDTEAFF

V gene: TRBV9
D gene: .
J gene: TRBJ1-1
clone size: once
CDR3 DNA: TGTGCCAGCAGCCCCCACGGGAACACTGAAGCTTTCTTT
CDR3 protein: CASSPHGNTEAFF

V gene: TRBV6-1
D gene: .
J gene: TRBJ1-2
clone size: once
CDR3 DNA: TGTGCCAGCAAAAGGACTGGGGGCTACACCTTC
CDR3 protein: CASKRTGGYTF

V gene: TRBV18
D gene: .
J gene: TRBJ1-2
clone size: .
CDR3 DNA: TGTGCCAGCTCACCGGGACAAGCGAACTATGGCTACACCTTC
CDR3 protein: CASSPGQANYGYTF

V gene: TRBV4-1
D gene: .
J gene: TRBJ2-5
clone size: .
CDR3 DNA: TGCGCCAGCAGCCACAGGGAATTGGAGACCCAGTACTTC
CDR3 protein: CASSHRELETQYF

V gene: TRBV5-6
D gene: TRBD1
J gene: TRBJ2-1
clone size: once
CDR3 DNA: TGTGCCAGCAGCGGGACAGGGGACCGGTACAATGAGCAGTTCTTC
CDR3 protein: CASSGTGDRYNEQFF

V gene: TRBV6-5
D gene: .
J gene: TRBJ2-2
clone size: .
CDR3 DNA: TGTGCCAGCACCCCACTAGGGCGAGGGGGGGAGCTGTTTTTT
CDR3 protein: CASTPLGRGGELFF

V gene: TRBV6-5
D gene: .
J gene: TRBJ1-3
clone size: .
CDR3 DNA: TGTGCCAGACTAGAGGTCTTCAGCTCTGGAAACACCATATATTTT
CDR3 protein: CARLEVFSSGNTIYF

V gene: TRBV6-1
D gene: TRBD2
J gene: TRBJ2-3
clone size: .
CDR3 DNA: TGTGCCAGCACAGCGGGGGGGGCCAGCACAGATACGCAGTATTTT
CDR3 protein: CASTAGGASTDTQYF

V gene: TRBV29-1
D gene: TRBD2
J gene: TRBJ2-1
clone size: .
CDR3 DNA: TGCAGCGGTGGACTAGCGGGGACTTACAATGAGCAGTTCTTC
CDR3 protein: CSGGLAGTYNEQFF

V gene: TRBV5-8
D gene: .
J gene: TRBJ1-1
clone size: .
CDR3 DNA: TGTGCCAGCAGCTTGGCGGGACTGGTGAACACTGAAGCTTTCTTT
CDR3 protein: CASSLAGLVNTEAFF

V gene: TRBV9
D gene: .
J gene: TRBJ2-5
clone size: once
CDR3 DNA: TGTGCCAGCAGCGTCTCCCCGTCGGGGTTTAGAGAGACCCAGTACTTC
CDR3 protein: CASSVSPSGFRETQYF

V gene: TRBV19
D gene: .
J gene: TRBJ1-1
clone size: .
CDR3 DNA: TGTGCCAGTAGTCAGGTGAACACTGAAGCTTTCTTT
CDR3 protein: CASSQVNTEAFF

V gene: TRBV6-1
D gene: .
J gene: TRBJ2-3
clone size: .
CDR3 DNA: TGTGCCAGCAGTGAAGGGGGGGGCACAGATACGCAGTATTTT
CDR3 protein: CASSEGGGTDTQYF

V gene: TRBV29-1
D gene: .
J gene: TRBJ2-1
clone size: .
CDR3 DNA: TGCAGCGTTGATCGTTTCGGGAGAGAGCAGTTCTTC
CDR3 protein: CSVDRFGREQFF

V gene: TRBV30
D gene: TRBD1
J gene: TRBJ2-5
clone size: .
CDR3 DNA: TGTGCCTGGAGTCCCCGGACAGGGGGGGCTGAGACCCAGTACTTC
CDR3 protein: CAWSPRTGGAETQYF

V gene: TRBV2
D gene: TRBD1
J gene: TRBJ2-7
clone size: few
CDR3 DNA: TGTGCCAGCAACAGGGGCTACGAGCAGTACTTC
CDR3 protein: CASNRGYEQYF

V gene: TRBV5-6
D gene: TRBD2
J gene: TRBJ2-3
clone size: .
CDR3 DNA: TGTGCCAGCAGCTTGGCGGGACTAGCGGGCCCAGATACGCAGTATTTT
CDR3 protein: CASSLAGLAGPDTQYF

V gene: TRBV13
D gene: TRBD1
J gene: TRBJ1-2
clone size: .
CDR3 DNA: TGTGCCAGCAGCTGGACAGGGGTTGGCTACACCTTC
CDR3 protein: CASSWTGVGYTF

V gene: TRBV23-1
D gene: .
J gene: TRBJ2-7
clone size: .
CDR3 DNA: TGCGCCAGCACACAAGGACAGTTGGTCAGCTCCTACGAGCAGTACTTC
CDR3 protein: CASTQGQLVSSYEQYF

V gene: TRBV7-3
D gene: .
J gene: TRBJ2-7
clone size: .
CDR3 DNA: TGTGCCAGCAGCCCCGCGGTCGGTGGCGAGCAGTACTTC
CDR3 protein: CASSPAVGGEQYF

V gene: TRBV10-3
D gene: .
J gene: TRBJ1-2
clone size: .
CDR3 DNA: TGTGCCATCAGTGCTTCAGGAACAAACTATGGCTACACCTTC
CDR3 protein: CAISASGTNYGYTF

V gene: TRBV11-2
D gene: .
J gene: TRBJ2-7
clone size: .
CDR3 DNA: TGTGCCAGCAGCTTACTCCCCGCGAGCTCCTACGAGCAGTACTTC
CDR3 protein: CASSLLPASSYEQYF

V gene: TRBV11-3
D gene: TRBD1
J gene: TRBJ2-7
clone size: .
CDR3 DNA: TGTGCCAGCAACAGGACAGGTTGTTCCGAGCAGTACTTC
CDR3 protein: CASNRTGCSEQYF